The rows below give T cell receptor beta chains drawn from one sample of a study of T-cell reconstitution after alpha-beta-depleted transplantation in children. MiXCR, applied by TCRdb to the PCR reads, yields one record per CDR3 protein. This sample yields fewer than 350,000 distinct CDR3 sequences, of which around 10% are seen a single time; about 25% belongs to the top ten. The sample here was peripheral blood, taken 180 days after TCRalphabeta/CD19-depleted stem cell transplant. The receptors derive from a male patient aged 2-9 years who had a stem cell transplant for chronic granulomatous disease, so the T cells may come from the graft donor. The CDR3 runs from the conserved cysteine through the conserved F or W. Fields, in order: D gene, J gene, clone size, V gene, CDR3 protein, CDR3 DNA. The D gene is left open where the match is weak. Clone size appears in some rows only: once, few, many, or a class for an expanded clone.

d_gene: .
j_gene: TRBJ1-3
abundance: .
v_gene: TRBV28
CDR3aa: CASSQRRNTIYF
CDR3nt: TGTGCCAGCAGTCAGAGGAGAAACACCATATATTTT

d_gene: .
j_gene: TRBJ2-7
abundance: many
v_gene: TRBV5-5
CDR3aa: CASSFVSTTSMSEQYF
CDR3nt: TGTGCCAGCAGCTTCGTATCGACCACTAGTATGAGCGAGCAGTACTTC

d_gene: .
j_gene: TRBJ2-1
abundance: many
v_gene: TRBV7-9
CDR3aa: CASSMTHTKKGVDEQFF
CDR3nt: TGTGCCAGCAGCATGACCCACACGAAAAAGGGGGTTGATGAGCAGTTCTTC

d_gene: .
j_gene: TRBJ2-7
abundance: many
v_gene: TRBV12-3/TRBV12-4
CDR3aa: CASSLVGPVSEQYF
CDR3nt: TGTGCCAGCAGTTTAGTAGGGCCCGTATCTGAGCAGTACTTC

d_gene: .
j_gene: TRBJ2-7
abundance: .
v_gene: TRBV28
CDR3aa: CASVREFSYEQYF
CDR3nt: TGTGCCAGCGTTCGGGAATTCTCCTACGAGCAGTACTTC

d_gene: .
j_gene: TRBJ1-6
abundance: few
v_gene: TRBV3-1
CDR3aa: CASSQDRQMSGDYSPLHF
CDR3nt: TGTGCCAGCAGCCAAGATCGCCAGATGTCGGGAGACTATTCACCCCTCCACTTT

d_gene: .
j_gene: TRBJ2-3
abundance: many
v_gene: TRBV11-2
CDR3aa: CASSERGDIEYF
CDR3nt: TGTGCCAGCAGCGAACGCGGGGACATTGAATATTTT

d_gene: .
j_gene: TRBJ2-4
abundance: many
v_gene: TRBV12-3/TRBV12-4
CDR3aa: CASSLALPENIQYF
CDR3nt: TGTGCCAGCAGTTTAGCGCTACCAGAAAACATTCAGTACTTC

d_gene: .
j_gene: TRBJ2-3
abundance: many
v_gene: TRBV29-1
CDR3aa: CSVAGTEDTQYF
CDR3nt: TGCAGCGTTGCCGGGACCGAAGATACGCAGTATTTT

d_gene: TRBD2
j_gene: TRBJ2-3
abundance: many
v_gene: TRBV4-2
CDR3aa: CASSQSSGRTPVTDTQYF
CDR3nt: TGTGCCAGCAGCCAAAGCAGCGGGAGGACCCCCGTCACAGATACGCAGTATTTT

d_gene: .
j_gene: TRBJ2-1
abundance: few
v_gene: TRBV2
CDR3aa: CASKRGANEQFF
CDR3nt: TGTGCCAGCAAAAGGGGGGCGAATGAGCAGTTCTTC